These T cell receptor beta chains were read from a single sample in a study of blood T cell repertoires in COVID-19. Sequencing used immunoSEQ multiplex PCR; TCRdb keeps in-frame clones, though not all of them. This sample has about 150,000 clones, with 85% to 90% found just once. The sequenced sample consisted of peripheral blood. The receptors were gathered from a woman in her forties with acute or convalescent COVID-19. Each CDR3 is given with its conserved first and last residue. The D gene is left open where the match is weak. Rows give clone size only sometimes, using once, few, many, or a class for an expanded clone.

size: NA
V: TRBV5-6
J: TRBJ1-5
D: NA
DNA: TGTGCCAGCAGCCAGAGGCGCAATCAGCCCCAGCATTTT
CDR3: CASSQRRNQPQHF

size: NA
V: TRBV7-2
J: TRBJ1-2
D: NA
DNA: TGTGCCAGCAGCTTGGCGGAACTGGGTGGCTACACCTTC
CDR3: CASSLAELGGYTF

size: NA
V: TRBV5-6
J: TRBJ1-4
D: TRBD1
DNA: TGTGCCAGCAGCTTGGAGACAGGGGGGGATGAAAAACTGTTTTTT
CDR3: CASSLETGGDEKLFF

size: NA
V: TRBV13
J: TRBJ2-7
D: NA
DNA: TGTGCCAGCAGCTCCTCTTCCTACGAGCAGTACTTC
CDR3: CASSSSSYEQYF

size: NA
V: TRBV19
J: TRBJ2-7
D: NA
DNA: TGTGCCAGTAGTATCTCCAGGTCCTACGAGCAGTACTTC
CDR3: CASSISRSYEQYF

size: NA
V: TRBV28
J: TRBJ1-1
D: NA
DNA: TGTGCCAGCGATCGCGGGGGCGGGACTGAAGCTTTCTTT
CDR3: CASDRGGGTEAFF

size: NA
V: TRBV7-6
J: TRBJ2-2
D: TRBD1
DNA: TGTGCCAGCAGCTTATCCGCAGGGGGCACCGGGGAGCTGTTTTTT
CDR3: CASSLSAGGTGELFF

size: NA
V: TRBV7-9
J: TRBJ1-6
D: TRBD1
DNA: TGTGCCAGCAGCTTAATTGGACAGGCGAATTCACCCCTCCACTTT
CDR3: CASSLIGQANSPLHF

size: NA
V: TRBV14
J: TRBJ2-2
D: TRBD2
DNA: TGTGCCAGCAGTGCGGGGGTGGAGCTGTTTTTT
CDR3: CASSAGVELFF

size: NA
V: TRBV3-1/TRBV3-2
J: TRBJ2-1
D: NA
DNA: TGTGCCAGCAGCCAGGACAAGAGTTCCGATGAGCAGTTCTTC
CDR3: CASSQDKSSDEQFF

size: NA
V: TRBV7-9
J: TRBJ2-1
D: TRBD2
DNA: TGTGCCAGCAGCCCAGCTGCTAGCGGGGGGCGGGATGAGCAGTTCTTC
CDR3: CASSPAASGGRDEQFF

size: NA
V: TRBV7-2
J: TRBJ2-2
D: NA
DNA: TGTGCCAGCAGCTTAGATTACGGGAACACCGGGGAGCTGTTTTTT
CDR3: CASSLDYGNTGELFF

size: NA
V: TRBV30
J: TRBJ1-3
D: NA
DNA: TGTGCCTGGACCCAAGGGGGAGGGTCAGGAAACACCATATATTTT
CDR3: CAWTQGGGSGNTIYF

size: NA
V: TRBV30
J: TRBJ1-2
D: NA
DNA: TGTGCCTGGAGTGTATCGCCAGGCTATGGCTACACCTTC
CDR3: CAWSVSPGYGYTF

size: NA
V: TRBV18
J: TRBJ1-1
D: NA
DNA: TGTGCCAGCTCACCACAGAGTGGGGGCGAGAACACTGAAGCTTTCTTT
CDR3: CASSPQSGGENTEAFF

size: NA
V: TRBV27
J: TRBJ2-7
D: TRBD2
DNA: TGTGCCAGCAGTATTTCCCTAGCGGGGTCTTCTAGAGAGTACTTC
CDR3: CASSISLAGSSREYF

size: NA
V: TRBV6-6
J: TRBJ2-7
D: TRBD2
DNA: TGTGCCAGCAGACCCCTTAAGCGGGGGGTCTACGAGCAGTACTTC
CDR3: CASRPLKRGVYEQYF

size: NA
V: TRBV7-6
J: TRBJ2-5
D: TRBD1
DNA: TGTGCCAGCAGCTCAGGACAGGGGCGGTTTAAAGAAGAGACCCAGTACTTC
CDR3: CASSSGQGRFKEETQYF

size: NA
V: TRBV4-1
J: TRBJ1-1
D: NA
DNA: TGCGCCAGCAGCCGACAATCCACTGAAGCTTTCTTT
CDR3: CASSRQSTEAFF

size: NA
V: TRBV7-3
J: TRBJ2-3
D: TRBD2
DNA: TGTGCCAGCAGCTTAACGCCCGGACTAGCTTCGCGGTCTGCTCTTGATACGCAGTATTTT
CDR3: CASSLTPGLASRSALDTQYF

size: NA
V: TRBV5-1
J: TRBJ2-7
D: NA
DNA: TGCGCCAGCAGCTTGGACAGCACAAGAGACTACGAGCAGTACTTC
CDR3: CASSLDSTRDYEQYF

size: NA
V: TRBV7-3
J: TRBJ2-5
D: NA
DNA: TGTGCCAGCAGCCAAATGGGGGCGGAGACCCAGTACTTC
CDR3: CASSQMGAETQYF

size: NA
V: TRBV10-3
J: TRBJ2-7
D: NA
DNA: TGTGCCATCTGGGGCCTTAGCAGCACCTACGAGCAGTACTTC
CDR3: CAIWGLSSTYEQYF

size: NA
V: TRBV5-4
J: TRBJ2-7
D: TRBD1
DNA: TGTGCCAGCAGCTTGGCGGGGACAGCCTACGAGCAGTACTTC
CDR3: CASSLAGTAYEQYF

size: NA
V: TRBV9
J: TRBJ2-7
D: NA
DNA: TGTGCCAGCAGTCCCGCCGGGGGAATTCTCTACGAGCAGTACTTC
CDR3: CASSPAGGILYEQYF

size: NA
V: TRBV18
J: TRBJ1-4
D: NA
DNA: TGTGCCAGCTCAACTCCTCCTACTGTGCTTAATGAAAAACTGTTTTTT
CDR3: CASSTPPTVLNEKLFF

size: NA
V: TRBV7-6
J: TRBJ1-2
D: TRBD1
DNA: TGTGCCAGCAGCTTAGAGGCCGGGACAGGCTATGGCTACACCTTC
CDR3: CASSLEAGTGYGYTF

size: NA
V: TRBV5-1
J: TRBJ2-1
D: TRBD1
DNA: TGCGCCAGCAGCTTGGGGACAGGGTATGAGCAGTTCTTC
CDR3: CASSLGTGYEQFF

size: NA
V: TRBV29-1
J: TRBJ1-5
D: NA
DNA: TGCAGCGTGGCGACGGGGAATCAGCCCCAGCATTTT
CDR3: CSVATGNQPQHF

size: NA
V: TRBV18
J: TRBJ2-7
D: TRBD2
DNA: TGTGCCAGCTCCCGGCTAGCGGAGGAGCAGTACTTC
CDR3: CASSRLAEEQYF

size: NA
V: TRBV7-9
J: TRBJ2-2
D: NA
DNA: TGTGCGTTGCCACAGGGTCTCACCGGGGAGCTGTTTTTT
CDR3: CALPQGLTGELFF

size: NA
V: TRBV24-1
J: TRBJ1-1
D: NA
DNA: TGTGCCACCAGTGATTTCACACAATCTGAAGCTTTCTTT
CDR3: CATSDFTQSEAFF

size: NA
V: TRBV28
J: TRBJ1-2
D: TRBD1
DNA: TGTGCCAGCAGATCGAGGGACAGGGGATTTGGCTACACCTTC
CDR3: CASRSRDRGFGYTF

size: once
V: TRBV29-1
J: TRBJ1-2
D: NA
DNA: TGCAGCGTTGAGGAGGTGTACCGGCCTGAAGGCTACACCTTC
CDR3: CSVEEVYRPEGYTF

size: NA
V: TRBV11-3
J: TRBJ2-7
D: NA
DNA: TGTGCCAGCAGCTTAGTAGCGGAATACGAGCAGTACTTC
CDR3: CASSLVAEYEQYF

size: NA
V: TRBV7-9
J: TRBJ1-4
D: NA
DNA: TGTGCCAGCAGCTTCGGGGGGCGCCTCAAACTGTTTTTT
CDR3: CASSFGGRLKLFF

size: NA
V: TRBV2
J: TRBJ1-1
D: NA
DNA: TGTGCCAGCAGACAAACACAGAACACTGAAGCTTTCTTT
CDR3: CASRQTQNTEAFF

size: once
V: TRBV4-1
J: TRBJ1-2
D: NA
DNA: TGCGCCAGCAGCCAAGCCTGGGCGGGGGACGGCTATGGCTACACCTTC
CDR3: CASSQAWAGDGYGYTF

size: once
V: TRBV18
J: TRBJ1-1
D: NA
DNA: TGTGCCAGCTCACCACTACGGAGGGACACTGAAGCTTTCTTT
CDR3: CASSPLRRDTEAFF

size: NA
V: TRBV28
J: TRBJ1-2
D: TRBD1
DNA: TGTGCCAGCAGAACACCGGGACAGGGCGGCTATGGCTACACCTTC
CDR3: CASRTPGQGGYGYTF

size: few
V: TRBV3-1/TRBV3-2
J: TRBJ1-5
D: NA
DNA: TGTGCCAGCAGCCAAGCCCTGAGTGAGGATCAGCCCCAGCATTTT
CDR3: CASSQALSEDQPQHF

size: NA
V: TRBV11-2
J: TRBJ2-7
D: TRBD2
DNA: TGTGCCAGCCGGGGGGGAGGAGGCTACGAGCAGTACTTC
CDR3: CASRGGGGYEQYF

size: once
V: TRBV5-4
J: TRBJ2-7
D: TRBD2
DNA: TGTGCCAGCAGCTTGAGTAGCGGGAGCTACGAGCAGTACTTC
CDR3: CASSLSSGSYEQYF

size: NA
V: TRBV5-6
J: TRBJ2-7
D: NA
DNA: TGTGCCAGCAGCCCCCGACAGGCCTCCTACGAGCAGTACTTC
CDR3: CASSPRQASYEQYF

size: NA
V: TRBV24-1
J: TRBJ2-7
D: TRBD2
DNA: TGTGCCACCAGTGACTCCGGGACGGGAGGTTACGAGCAGTACTTC
CDR3: CATSDSGTGGYEQYF

size: once
V: TRBV27
J: TRBJ2-3
D: TRBD2
DNA: TGTGCCAGCAGTTTAGGGGACTATCAAACAGATACGCAGTATTTT
CDR3: CASSLGDYQTDTQYF

size: NA
V: TRBV9
J: TRBJ2-2
D: TRBD1
DNA: TGTGCCAGCAGCCCGCGGACAGGGGGTTCAGGGAACACCGGGGAGCTGTTTTTT
CDR3: CASSPRTGGSGNTGELFF